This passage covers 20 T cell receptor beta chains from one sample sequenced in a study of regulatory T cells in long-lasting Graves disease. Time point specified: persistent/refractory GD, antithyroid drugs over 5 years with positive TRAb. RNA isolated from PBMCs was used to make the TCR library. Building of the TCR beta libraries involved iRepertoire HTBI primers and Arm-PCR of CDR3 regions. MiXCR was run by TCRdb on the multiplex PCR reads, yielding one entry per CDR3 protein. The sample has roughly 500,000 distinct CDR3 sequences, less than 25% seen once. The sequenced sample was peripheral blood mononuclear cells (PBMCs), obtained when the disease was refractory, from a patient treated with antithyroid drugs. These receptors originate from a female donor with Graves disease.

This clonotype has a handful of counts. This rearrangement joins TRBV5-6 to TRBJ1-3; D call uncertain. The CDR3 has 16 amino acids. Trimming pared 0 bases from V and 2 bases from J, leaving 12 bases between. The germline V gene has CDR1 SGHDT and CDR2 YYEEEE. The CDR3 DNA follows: TGTGCCAGCAGCTTGGCGCCTTCCGGGCCTGGAAACACCATATATTTT. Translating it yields CASSLAPSGPGNTIYF.

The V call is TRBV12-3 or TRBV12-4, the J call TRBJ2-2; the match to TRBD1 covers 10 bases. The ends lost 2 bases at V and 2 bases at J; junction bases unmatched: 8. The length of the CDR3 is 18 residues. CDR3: CASSLWRGQGINTGELFF. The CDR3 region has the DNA TGTGCCAGCAGTTTATGGCGGGGACAGGGGATCAACACCGGGGAGCTGTTTTTT.

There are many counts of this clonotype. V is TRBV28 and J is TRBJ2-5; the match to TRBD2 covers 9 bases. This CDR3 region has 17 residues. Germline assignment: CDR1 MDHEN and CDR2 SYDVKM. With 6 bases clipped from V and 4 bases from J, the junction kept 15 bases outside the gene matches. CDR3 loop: CASSEKTAGGPRETQYF. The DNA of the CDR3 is TGTGCCAGCAGCGAAAAAACGGCGGGAGGGCCTCGAGAGACCCAGTACTTC.

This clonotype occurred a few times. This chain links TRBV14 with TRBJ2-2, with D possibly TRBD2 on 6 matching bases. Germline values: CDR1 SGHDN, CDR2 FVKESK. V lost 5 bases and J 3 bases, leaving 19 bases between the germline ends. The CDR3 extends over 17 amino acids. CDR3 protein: CASSSRRAARDTGELFF. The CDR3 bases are TGTGCCAGCAGCTCCAGGAGGGCGGCACGGGACACCGGGGAGCTGTTTTTT. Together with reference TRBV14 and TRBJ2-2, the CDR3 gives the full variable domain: EAGVTQFPSHSVIEKGQTVTLRCDPISGHDNLYWYRRVMGKEIKFLLHFVKESKQDESGMPNNRFLAERTGGTYSTLKVQPAELEDSGVYFCASSSRRAARDTGELFFGEGSRLTVL.

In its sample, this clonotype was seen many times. CDR3 DNA: TGTGCCAGCAGCTCCGCTCAGGATCCCACTGAAGCTTTCTTT. Protein sequence: CASSSAQDPTEAFF. V gene TRBV7-9 combines with J gene TRBJ1-1; D uncertain. CDR1 and CDR2 from the germline V gene are SEHNR and FQNEAQ (reference sequence). The CDR3 spans 14 residues. Trimming stripped 4 bases from V and 4 bases from J, with 13 bases between. The full variable domain, with the rest looked up from reference TRBV7-9 and TRBJ1-1, is DTGVSQNPRHKITKRGQNVTFRCDPISEHNRLYWYRQTLGQGPEFLTYFQNEAQLEKSRLLSDRFSAERPKGSFSTLEIQRTEQGDSAMYLCASSSAQDPTEAFFGQGTRLTVV.

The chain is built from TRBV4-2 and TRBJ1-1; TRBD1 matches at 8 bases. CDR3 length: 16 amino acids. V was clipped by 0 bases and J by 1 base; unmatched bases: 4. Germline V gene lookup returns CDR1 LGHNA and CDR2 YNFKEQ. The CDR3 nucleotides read TGTGCCAGCAGCCAAGATCTAGGACAGGGGAACACTGAAGCTTTCTTT. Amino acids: CASSQDLGQGNTEAFF.

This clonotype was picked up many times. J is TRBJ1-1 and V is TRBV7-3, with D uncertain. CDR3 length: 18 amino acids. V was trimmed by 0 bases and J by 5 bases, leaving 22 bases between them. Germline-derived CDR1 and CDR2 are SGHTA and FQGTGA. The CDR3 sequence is CASSLTGNLAGRGTEAFF. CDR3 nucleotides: TGTGCCAGCAGCTTAACGGGAAATCTCGCGGGCCGTGGGACTGAAGCTTTCTTT.

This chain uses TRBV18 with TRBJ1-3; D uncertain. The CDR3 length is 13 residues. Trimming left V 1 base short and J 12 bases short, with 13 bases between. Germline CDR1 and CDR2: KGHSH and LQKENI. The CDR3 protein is CASSPLGPQDIYF. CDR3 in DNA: TGTGCCAGCTCACCACTCGGGCCTCAGGACATATATTTT.

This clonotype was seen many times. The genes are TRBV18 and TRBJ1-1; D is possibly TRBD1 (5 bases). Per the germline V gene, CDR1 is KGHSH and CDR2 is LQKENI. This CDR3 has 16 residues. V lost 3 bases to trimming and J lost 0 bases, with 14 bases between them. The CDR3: CASSPSPGHLNTEAFF. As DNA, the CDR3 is TGTGCCAGCTCACCTAGTCCAGGACACCTGAACACTGAAGCTTTCTTT.

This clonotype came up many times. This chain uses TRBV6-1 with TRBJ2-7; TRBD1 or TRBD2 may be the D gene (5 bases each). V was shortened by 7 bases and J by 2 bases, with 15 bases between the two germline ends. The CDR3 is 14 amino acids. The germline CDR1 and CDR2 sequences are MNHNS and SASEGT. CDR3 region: CASKGRPGTYEQYF. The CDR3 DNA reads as TGTGCCAGCAAGGGACGGCCTGGAACCTACGAGCAGTACTTC.

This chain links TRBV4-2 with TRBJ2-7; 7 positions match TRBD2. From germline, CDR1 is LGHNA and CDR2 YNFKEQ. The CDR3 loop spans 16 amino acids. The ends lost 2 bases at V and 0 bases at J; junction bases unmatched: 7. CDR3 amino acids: CASSQLASGSSYEQYF. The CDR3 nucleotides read TGTGCCAGCAGCCAACTTGCTAGCGGAAGCTCCTACGAGCAGTACTTC.

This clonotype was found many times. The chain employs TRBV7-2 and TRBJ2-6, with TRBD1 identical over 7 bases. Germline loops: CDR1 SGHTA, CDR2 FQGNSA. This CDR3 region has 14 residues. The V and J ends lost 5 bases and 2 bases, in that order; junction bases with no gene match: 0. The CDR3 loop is CASSDRAGANVLTF. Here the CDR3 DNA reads TGTGCCAGCAGCGACAGGGCTGGGGCCAACGTCCTGACTTTC.

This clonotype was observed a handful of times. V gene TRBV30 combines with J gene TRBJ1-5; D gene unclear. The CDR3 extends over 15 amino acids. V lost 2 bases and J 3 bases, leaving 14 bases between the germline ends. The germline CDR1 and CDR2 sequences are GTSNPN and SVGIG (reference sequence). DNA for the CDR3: TGTGCCTGGAGTCCCCCGTGGGGAAACAATCAGCCCCAGCATTTT. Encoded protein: CAWSPPWGNNQPQHF.

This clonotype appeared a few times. For the CDR3, the DNA is TGCAGTGCTAGGGGGTTGCTAGCGGGAGGTATGTGGCAGTACTTC. Amino acids: CSARGLLAGGMWQYF. The chain has TRBV20-1 and TRBJ2-7, with TRBD2 identical over 11 bases. Germline assignment: CDR1 DFQATT and CDR2 SNEGSKA (reference sequence). Germline trimming cut 3 bases from V and 9 bases from J; bases unmatched to any gene: 13. This CDR3 region has 15 residues.

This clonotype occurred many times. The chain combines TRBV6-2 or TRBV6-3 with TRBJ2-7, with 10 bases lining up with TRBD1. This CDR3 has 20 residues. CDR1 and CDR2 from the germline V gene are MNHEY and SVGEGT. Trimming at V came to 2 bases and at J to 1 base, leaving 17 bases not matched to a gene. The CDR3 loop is CASSYLGTGEPLVLSYEQYF. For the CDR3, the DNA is TGTGCCAGCAGTTACCTGGGGACAGGGGAGCCCCTGGTACTTTCCTACGAGCAGTACTTC.

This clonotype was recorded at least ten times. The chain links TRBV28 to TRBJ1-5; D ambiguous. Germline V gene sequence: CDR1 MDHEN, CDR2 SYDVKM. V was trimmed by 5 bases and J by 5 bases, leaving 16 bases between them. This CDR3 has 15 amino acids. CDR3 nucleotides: TGTGCCAGCAGTCCTTCGACCTTATTTTATCAGCCCCAGCATTTT. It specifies CASSPSTLFYQPQHF. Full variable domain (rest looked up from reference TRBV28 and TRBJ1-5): DVKVTQSSRYLVKRTGEKVFLECVQDMDHENMFWYRQDPGLGLRLIYFSYDVKMKEKGDIPEGYSVSREKKERFSLILESASTNQTSMYLCASSPSTLFYQPQHFGDGTRLSIL.

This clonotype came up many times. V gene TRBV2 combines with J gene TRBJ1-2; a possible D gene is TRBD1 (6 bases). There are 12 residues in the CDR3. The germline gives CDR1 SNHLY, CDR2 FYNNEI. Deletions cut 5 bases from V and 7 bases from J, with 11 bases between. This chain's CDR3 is CASSYRVGGYTF. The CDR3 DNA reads TGTGCCAGCAGTTACAGGGTCGGTGGCTACACCTTC.

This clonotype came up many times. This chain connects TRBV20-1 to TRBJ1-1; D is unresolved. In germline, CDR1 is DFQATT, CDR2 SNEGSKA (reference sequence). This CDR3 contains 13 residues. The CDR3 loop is CSPKGWAGTEAFF. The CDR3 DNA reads TGCAGCCCAAAAGGGTGGGCTGGGACTGAAGCTTTCTTT.

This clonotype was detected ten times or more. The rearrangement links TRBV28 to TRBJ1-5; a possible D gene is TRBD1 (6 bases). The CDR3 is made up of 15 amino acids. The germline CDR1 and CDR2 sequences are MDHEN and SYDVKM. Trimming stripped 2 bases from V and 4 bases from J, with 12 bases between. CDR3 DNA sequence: TGTGCCAGCAGTTTAAGGGGGACAATGAATCAGCCCCAGCATTTT. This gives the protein CASSLRGTMNQPQHF.

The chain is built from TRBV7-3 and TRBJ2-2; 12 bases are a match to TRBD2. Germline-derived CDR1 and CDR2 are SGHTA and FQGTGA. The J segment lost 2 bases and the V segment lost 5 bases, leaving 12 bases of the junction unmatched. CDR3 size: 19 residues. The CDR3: CASSGRTSGVARNTGELFF. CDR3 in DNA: TGTGCCAGCAGCGGACGGACTAGCGGGGTAGCCCGCAACACCGGGGAGCTGTTTTTT.